The 7 T cell receptor beta chains below were found in one sample sequenced in a study of neoadjuvant nivolumab and ipilimumab in lung cancer. The repertoire was sequenced with immunoSEQ multiplex PCR; TCRdb's copy has only in-frame clones and lacks some. The table includes about 29,000 clones, 83% detected once. Sequencing used tumor tissue, obtained after neoadjuvant nivolumab, alone or with ipilimumab, at or shortly before surgery. These TCRs come from an adult with non-small cell lung cancer.

The V gene is TRBV6-5, the J gene TRBJ1-1; D is perhaps TRBD1 (5 bases). In germline, CDR1 is MNHEY, CDR2 SVGAGI. V dropped 0 bases and J dropped 2 bases, with 10 bases sitting between them. The CDR3 contains 15 residues. The CDR3 sequence: CASSYSSRANTEAFF. DNA of the CDR3: TGTGCCAGCAGTTACTCTAGCAGGGCTAACACTGAAGCTTTCTTT.

The rearrangement links TRBV5-4 to TRBJ1-4; D may be TRBD1 (5 bases). V lost 2 bases, J lost 2 bases, and 7 bases lay in between. The CDR3 runs 14 residues. Germline CDR1 SGHNT, CDR2 YYREEE (reference sequence). The CDR3 loop reads CASSFWGTNEKLFF. CDR3 bases: TGTGCCAGCAGCTTTTGGGGCACTAATGAAAAACTGTTTTTT. Full variable domain (remainder filled in from reference TRBV5-4 and TRBJ1-4): ETGVTQSPTHLIKTRGQQVTLRCSSQSGHNTVSWYQQALGQGPQFIFQYYREEENGRGNFPPRFSGLQFPNYSSELNVNALELDDSALYLCASSFWGTNEKLFFGSGTQLSVL.

The chain has TRBV19 and TRBJ1-5; 7 bases align to TRBD1. With 6 bases clipped from V and 4 bases from J, the junction kept 6 bases outside the gene matches. The CDR3 runs 14 residues. Germline lookup yields CDR1 LNHDA and CDR2 SQIVND (reference sequence). The DNA for the CDR3 is TGTGCCAGTAGGTCTGAGGGGGCTAATCAGCCCCAGCATTTT. This sequence encodes CASRSEGANQPQHF.

V and J are TRBV5-6 and TRBJ2-3, with D unclear. The germline CDR1 and CDR2 sequences are SGHDT and YYEEEE. CDR3 length: 13 residues. Trimming removed 2 bases at V and 3 bases at J, with 7 bases between. The CDR3 DNA reads as TGTGCCAGCAGCTTATTAGGAACAGATACGCAGTATTTT. This sequence encodes CASSLLGTDTQYF.

The V and J genes are TRBV10-3 and TRBJ1-5; 8 bases are a match to TRBD1. This CDR3 comprises 12 residues. The J segment lost 7 bases and the V segment lost 4 bases, leaving 0 bases of the junction unmatched. In germline, CDR1 is ENHRY, CDR2 SYGVKD. The CDR3 DNA reads as TGTGCCATCAGTGGGGACAGGCAGCCCCAGCATTTT. It yields the protein CAISGDRQPQHF.

CDR3 sequence reads: CASSLGDRVTDTQYF. In DNA form, the CDR3 reads TGTGCCAGCAGCTTAGGGGACAGGGTCACAGATACGCAGTATTTT. The genes are TRBV7-2 and TRBJ2-3, with 9 nucleotides matching TRBD1. Germline-derived CDR1 and CDR2 are SGHTA and FQGNSA. The CDR3 loop spans 15 amino acids. Unmatched junction bases numbered 1, after V lost 1 base and J lost 2 bases.

The chain's CDR3 is CASSTDSGRGGDTQYF. The CDR3 nucleotides read TGTGCCAGCAGCACGGATAGCGGGAGGGGGGGAGATACGCAGTATTTT. This chain connects TRBV7-2 to TRBJ2-3, with 11 bases lining up with TRBD2. Germline V gene sequence: CDR1 SGHTA, CDR2 FQGNSA. V shed 5 bases, J shed 5 bases, and the junction held 9 bases outside the gene matches. This CDR3 is built from 16 residues.